This entry describes one T cell receptor (beta chain). This specimen comes from a study of blood T cell repertoires in COVID-19. Looking at the study overall: The origin of the acute and convalescent COVID-19 samples was the United States, Italy and Spain.

The authors' processing: Counts of nucleated cells, estimated from reference gene primer amplification, were obtained. The method was immunoSEQ multiplex PCR; TCRdb's version includes in-frame clones alone and lacks a portion of them. The DNA was the basis for D and trimming; V, J and clone size are from that table. The sample has 80,000 to 100,000 clones; 65% to 90% are singletons. From germline, CDR1 is SEHNR and CDR2 FQNEAQ (reference sequence). Trimming left V 9 bases short and J 0 bases short, with 14 bases between. The CDR3 spans 14 residues. The TCR was taken from a man between 65 and 80 years old with active or convalescent COVID-19. The rearrangement links TRBV7-9 to TRBJ1-1; D gene ambiguous. Sequencing input: peripheral blood. Here the CDR3 reads CASGLAPLNTEAFF. The CDR3 nucleotides are TGTGCCAGTGGTCTGGCCCCTTTGAACACTGAAGCTTTCTTT.